The T cell receptor beta chain under discussion was sequenced for a study of identical twins. TCRdb analysed the 5' RACE reads with MiXCR anew, one entry per CDR3 protein. The sample consists of about 220,000 distinct CDR3 sequences, about a tenth of them appearing once. Germline V lookup: CDR1 MNHNY, CDR2 SVGAGI (reference sequence). The CDR3 is 13 residues long. J was trimmed by 5 bases and V by 6 bases; bases with no gene match: 6. Sequenced input: memory (CD45RO+) T cells sorted from blood. The sequence came from a woman aged 18-29 years in good health. V is TRBV6-6 and J is TRBJ1-1; 7 bases align to TRBD1. The chain's CDR3 is CASRLGGETEAFF. The CDR3 DNA follows: TGTGCCAGCAGGTTAGGGGGCGAAACTGAAGCTTTCTTT.